A selection of T cell receptor beta chains follows, all from one sample in a study of cytomegalovirus exposure and HLA in healthy donors. Assay: immunoSEQ multiplex PCR; the TCRdb copy retains only in-frame clones and omits some. Its table records more than 45,000 clones. The sample was PBMCs. Source of these receptors: a male donor in good health and CMV-seronegative. Both conserved end residues are part of each CDR3. The D gene is left open where the match is weak. Size values are once, few and many counts, or a class for expanded clones, and some rows have none.

>TRBD1|.|TRBJ1-5|TRBV11-2
CASSSTGGNQPQHF
TGTGCCAGCAGCTCGACAGGGGGTAATCAGCCCCAGCATTTT
>TRBD1|.|TRBJ1-3|TRBV5-1
CASRLTGDGNTIYF
TGCGCCAGCAGACTGACAGGGGACGGAAACACCATATATTTT
>TRBD1|.|TRBJ1-2|TRBV4-1
CASSQDGTGVYGYTF
TGCGCCAGCAGCCAAGATGGGACAGGAGTCTATGGCTACACCTTC
>TRBD2|.|TRBJ2-4|TRBV30
CAWSVQEHGGGGDLAKNIQYF
TGTGCCTGGAGTGTACAGGAACATGGCGGGGGGGGTGACTTGGCCAAAAACATTCAGTACTTC
>TRBD1|.|TRBJ1-2|TRBV4-3
CASSQDWDRGPTNYGYTF
TGCGCCAGCAGCCAAGATTGGGACAGGGGGCCCACTAACTATGGCTACACCTTC
>TRBD1|.|TRBJ1-2|TRBV7-9
CAAMGRDRRAYGYTF
TGTGCCGCCATGGGGAGGGACAGGCGGGCTTATGGCTACACCTTC
>.|.|TRBJ2-7|TRBV30
CAWSGAGVAYEQYF
TGTGCCTGGAGTGGGGCAGGGGTTGCGTACGAGCAGTACTTC
>.|medium-sized|TRBJ2-1|TRBV7-9
CASSPPVVGAHNEQFF
TGTGCCAGCAGCCCCCCCGTCGTGGGCGCGCACAATGAGCAGTTCTTC
>.|.|TRBJ2-5|TRBV9
CASSVGEIGTQYF
TGTGCCAGCAGCGTAGGGGAGATTGGGACCCAGTACTTC
>.|.|TRBJ2-7|TRBV6-6
CASRPDVRYEQYF
TGTGCCAGCAGGCCCGATGTGCGCTACGAGCAGTACTTC
>.|.|TRBJ2-7|TRBV19
CASSPARGNYEQYF
TGTGCCAGTAGCCCAGCCAGGGGAAACTACGAGCAGTACTTC
>.|.|TRBJ1-1|TRBV5-1
CASSLGITGTYTEAFF
TGCGCCAGCAGCCTTGGGATAACGGGGACTTACACTGAAGCTTTCTTT
>TRBD1|.|TRBJ1-6|TRBV18
CASSPGQYNSPLHF
TGTGCCAGCTCACCGGGACAGTATAATTCACCCCTCCACTTT
>.|.|TRBJ1-1|TRBV12-5
CASGLPRGVNTEAFF
TGTGCTAGTGGTTTGCCTCGCGGCGTTAACACTGAAGCTTTCTTT
>.|.|TRBJ2-5|TRBV7-9
CASSRETQYF
TGTGCCAGCAGCCGAGAGACCCAGTACTTC
>TRBD1|.|TRBJ2-1|TRBV2
CASRTGTGGNNEQFF
TGTGCCAGCAGGACCGGGACAGGGGGCAACAATGAGCAGTTCTTC
>.|.|TRBJ1-2|TRBV12-5
CASGSTGFYGYTF
TGTGCTAGCGGGTCGACGGGTTTCTATGGCTACACCTTC
>.|.|TRBJ2-7|TRBV5-1
CASSLDRIGYEQYF
TGCGCCAGCAGCTTAGACAGGATTGGGTACGAGCAGTACTTC
>.|.|TRBJ1-2|TRBV7-2
CASSTQRGLGWGYGYTF
TGTGCCAGCAGCACCCAGCGGGGTTTGGGGTGGGGATATGGCTACACCTTC
>TRBD1|.|TRBJ2-1|TRBV30
CAWSVVGGPNEQFF
TGTGCCTGGAGTGTTGTAGGGGGCCCTAATGAGCAGTTCTTC
>TRBD2|.|TRBJ2-6|TRBV9
CASSGGRDSGANVLTF
TGTGCCAGCAGCGGGGGGAGGGACTCTGGGGCCAACGTCCTGACTTTC
>.|.|TRBJ1-2|TRBV4-3
CASSQDRRTGGNGYTF
TGCGCCAGCAGCCAAGATCGCCGCACGGGGGGGAATGGCTACACCTTC
>.|.|TRBJ1-5|TRBV30
CAWNDYGNQPQHF
TGTGCCTGGAATGACTACGGCAATCAGCCCCAGCATTTT
>.|.|TRBJ2-7|TRBV6-5
CASSKVAAQGQYF
TGTGCCAGCAGTAAAGTAGCGGCCCAAGGGCAGTACTTC
>.|.|TRBJ1-2|TRBV5-1
CASSQNRGGDGGYTF
TGCGCCAGCAGCCAGAACCGGGGGGGCGATGGTGGCTACACCTTC
>TRBD1|.|TRBJ1-1|TRBV19
CASSIERNRGRGEAFF
TGTGCCAGTAGTATAGAACGAAACAGGGGGCGAGGTGAAGCTTTCTTT
>.|.|TRBJ2-2|TRBV6-1
CASSEGTAFTGELFF
TGTGCCAGCAGTGAAGGTACAGCATTCACCGGGGAGCTGTTTTTT
>.|.|TRBJ1-2|TRBV6-5
CASSRRANYGYTF
TGTGCCAGCAGCAGGAGGGCTAACTATGGCTACACCTTC
>TRBD1|.|TRBJ1-1|TRBV30
CAWSDRGEAFF
TGTGCCTGGAGTGACAGGGGTGAAGCTTTCTTT
>.|.|TRBJ1-6|TRBV4-3
CASSQSRQGNSPLHF
TGCGCCAGCAGCCAAAGCAGGCAGGGTAATTCACCCCTCCACTTT
>TRBD1|.|TRBJ2-3|TRBV6-5
CASRWDRETDTQYF
TGTGCCAGCAGGTGGGACAGGGAAACGGATACGCAGTATTTT
>.|.|TRBJ2-7|TRBV6-5
CASSPQQGVGEQYF
TGTGCCAGCAGCCCGCAGCAGGGCGTCGGCGAGCAGTACTTC
>.|.|TRBJ1-3|TRBV15
CATLQGPGNTIYF
TGTGCCACCTTACAGGGTCCGGGAAACACCATATATTTT
>.|.|TRBJ2-5|TRBV14
CASSQDLDRETQYF
TGTGCCAGCAGCCAAGACCTCGACAGAGAGACCCAGTACTTC
>TRBD1|.|TRBJ2-5|TRBV5-6
CASSLGQGIQETQYF
TGTGCCAGCAGCTTGGGACAGGGAATCCAAGAGACCCAGTACTTC
>.|.|TRBJ2-7|TRBV9
CASSVGLAMGSYEQYF
TGTGCCAGCAGCGTAGGGCTAGCGATGGGCTCCTACGAGCAGTACTTC
>.|.|TRBJ1-1|TRBV14
CASSQDSNTKAFF
TGTGCCAGCAGCCAAGACAGCAATACTAAAGCTTTCTTT
>TRBD1|.|TRBJ1-6|TRBV4-1
CASSQDSTGVDSPLHF
TGCGCCAGCAGCCAAGATAGCACAGGGGTCGATTCACCCCTCCACTTT
>.|.|TRBJ1-1|TRBV2
CASSEQGKLTEAFF
TGTGCCAGCAGTGAACAGGGGAAACTCACTGAAGCTTTCTTT
>TRBD2|.|TRBJ2-7|TRBV6-5
CASSLLAGGTYEQYF
TGTGCCAGCAGTCTACTAGCGGGTGGGACCTACGAGCAGTACTTC
>TRBD1|.|TRBJ1-4|TRBV18
CASSPQGADEKLFF
TGTGCCAGCTCACCACAGGGGGCAGATGAAAAACTGTTTTTT
>TRBD2|.|TRBJ2-1|TRBV5-1
CASSLGLEGEQFF
TGCGCCAGCAGCCTCGGACTAGAAGGTGAGCAGTTCTTC
>TRBD1|.|TRBJ1-1|TRBV29-1
CSVGQGGTEAFF
TGCAGCGTGGGACAGGGGGGTACTGAAGCTTTCTTT
>TRBD1|.|TRBJ1-5|TRBV30
CAWTEGQGGQPQHF
TGTGCCTGGACGGAGGGACAGGGCGGTCAGCCCCAGCATTTT
>TRBD1|.|TRBJ1-2|TRBV13
CASTPIGTGGSYGYTF
TGTGCCAGCACCCCGATTGGGACAGGGGGCAGCTATGGCTACACCTTC
>.|.|TRBJ2-2|TRBV19
CASSIGQYGTGELFF
TGTGCCAGTAGTATCGGACAATATGGGACCGGGGAGCTGTTTTTT
>TRBD1|.|TRBJ1-2|TRBV6-6
CASSPDREAVGYTF
TGTGCCAGCAGTCCGGACAGGGAGGCCGTTGGCTACACCTTC
>.|.|TRBJ1-5|TRBV18
CASQNSNNQPQHF
TGTGCCAGCCAGAACAGCAACAATCAGCCCCAGCATTTT
>TRBD2|.|TRBJ2-5|TRBV6-1
CASSGVLAVPETQYF
TGTGCCAGCAGTGGAGTACTAGCGGTTCCAGAGACCCAGTACTTC
>TRBD2|.|TRBJ2-3|TRBV9
CASSAERGGTDTQYF
TGTGCCAGCAGCGCCGAGCGGGGCGGCACAGATACGCAGTATTTT
>.|.|TRBJ1-1|TRBV5-1
CASSFRSDSNTEAFF
TGCGCCAGCAGCTTCAGAAGTGACTCGAACACTGAAGCTTTCTTT
>TRBD2|.|TRBJ2-2|TRBV19
CASTPLAGGPFGELFF
TGTGCCAGTACCCCCTTAGCGGGGGGGCCCTTCGGGGAGCTGTTTTTT
>.|.|TRBJ1-2|TRBV4-3
CASSQGEDRLYGYTF
TGCGCCAGCAGCCAAGGCGAAGACAGGTTGTATGGCTACACCTTC